These 2 T cell receptor beta chains originate from one sample sequenced in a study of human T cells and chemical hapten exposure. Stated time point: patch test 2, 6 weeks after DPC sensitization. As for treatment: therapeutic diphenylcyclopropenone sensitization with weekly scalp DPC. In TCRdb, the RACE reads were re-called with MiXCR into one record per CDR3 protein. This sample has about 140,000 distinct CDR3 sequences, with over 9.5% found just once. The sample in question was whole blood, obtained in connection with sensitization to the hapten diphenylcyclopropenone (DPC). Receptor source: a woman aged 50 to 60 with alopecia areata. Some clones in this sample may be carry-over from other donors' samples.

In its sample, this clonotype was seen many times. The V and J genes are TRBV27 and TRBJ2-3; 8 bases are a match to TRBD1. V lost 11 bases to trimming and J lost 5 bases; unmatched junction nucleotides: 3. The CDR3 is made up of 11 amino acids. Germline CDR1 reads MNHEY; CDR2 reads SMNVEV (reference sequence). The CDR3 DNA is TGTGCCTCACAGGGGGGAGATACGCAGTATTTT. Amino acid sequence: CASQGGDTQYF.

V and J are TRBV19 and TRBJ1-4; D call uncertain. Germline CDR1 is LNHDA and CDR2 is SQIVND (reference sequence). The ends were cut back, 3 bases at V and 0 bases at J, with 8 bases in the middle. This CDR3 region has 15 residues. This CDR3 reads CASSIGQTTNEKLFF. The CDR3 DNA reads as TGTGCCAGTAGTATCGGCCAGACAACTAATGAAAAACTGTTTTTT.